The 27 T cell receptor beta chains given below trace back to one sample, sequenced in a study of somatic mutations in cytotoxic T cells in rheumatoid arthritis. Measured with immunoSEQ multiplex PCR; TCRdb has only the in-frame clones, and not every one. The table has about 18,000 clones, more than 60% seen once; the top ten hold less than 25%. The sequenced material came from CD8+ T cells sorted from blood. All receptors derive from a woman aged 55-70 years in good health.

The V call is TRBV15, the J call TRBJ2-7, with no clear D. With 0 bases removed from V and 7 bases from J, the gap between germline ends came to 16 bases. Germline V lookup: CDR1 LNHNV, CDR2 YYDKDF (reference sequence). This CDR3 spans 15 amino acids. The chain's CDR3 is CATSRERAAALEQYF. In DNA, the CDR3 is TGTGCCACCAGCAGAGAACGGGCCGCGGCCCTGGAGCAGTACTTC.

The J gene is TRBJ2-1, the V gene TRBV27; 11 bases are a match to TRBD2. Germline trimming cut 5 bases from V and 4 bases from J; bases unmatched to any gene: 7. The length of the CDR3 is 16 residues. Germline CDR1 is MNHEY and CDR2 is SMNVEV (reference sequence). CDR3 sequence reads: CASSPLAGGFYNEQFF. The CDR3 bases are TGTGCCAGCAGTCCCCTAGCGGGAGGTTTTTACAATGAGCAGTTCTTC.

The CDR3 sequence is CASSVWNTEAFF. The CDR3 DNA reads as TGTGCCAGCAGTGTCTGGAACACTGAAGCTTTCTTT. This sequence joins TRBV2 and TRBJ1-1; D gene unclear. V was pared by 4 bases and J by 1 base, with 4 bases between. CDR3 length: 12 amino acids. Per the germline V gene, CDR1 is SNHLY and CDR2 is FYNNEI.

J is TRBJ2-7 and V is TRBV5-6; D uncertain. Trimming pared 2 bases from V and 7 bases from J, leaving 16 bases between. Germline V gives CDR1 SGHDT, CDR2 YYEEEE. The length of the CDR3 is 14 residues. CDR3 region: CASSFKGLRREQYF. CDR3 DNA: TGTGCCAGCAGCTTCAAGGGCCTCCGTCGAGAGCAGTACTTC.

V and J are TRBV7-2 and TRBJ1-5, with D possibly matching TRBD1 (5 bases). Looked up from germline, CDR1 is SGHTA and CDR2 is FQGNSA. The length of the CDR3 is 16 residues. V was trimmed by 2 bases and J by 2 bases, leaving 13 bases between them. The CDR3, as DNA: TGTGCCAGCAGCTTATTAGGCCTCAGGGGCAATCAGCCCCAGCATTTT. Translating it yields CASSLLGLRGNQPQHF.

This chain connects TRBV27 to TRBJ1-1; a possible D gene is TRBD1 (5 bases). V was shortened by 5 bases and J by 11 bases, with 21 bases between the two germline ends. This CDR3 is built from 14 residues. In germline, CDR1 is MNHEY, CDR2 SMNVEV (reference sequence). CDR3 sequence: CASSTGSYSKRAFF. The CDR3 DNA follows: TGTGCCAGCAGTACAGGTTCCTACTCCAAACGGGCTTTCTTT.

The gene calls are TRBV6-1 and TRBJ2-1; no reliable D call. The CDR3 covers 10 residues. Germline V gene data show CDR1 as MNHNS and CDR2 as SASEGT. Between the trimmed V and J ends, which lost 8 bases and 3 bases, there was a span of 2 bases. Here the CDR3 DNA reads TGTGCCAGCTTCTACAATGAGCAGTTCTTC. Protein product: CASFYNEQFF.

The gene calls are TRBV5-6 and TRBJ2-7; D gene ambiguous. CDR1 and CDR2 from the germline V gene are SGHDT and YYEEEE. The CDR3 totals 14 residues. With 0 bases removed from V and 7 bases from J, the gap between germline ends came to 14 bases. The DNA of the CDR3 is TGTGCCAGCAGCTTGGGCCCCGGGCCGAGAGAGCAGTACTTC. It yields the protein CASSLGPGPREQYF. Filled out from reference TRBV5-6 and TRBJ2-7, the complete variable domain reads DAGVTQSPTHLIKTRGQQVTLRCSPKSGHDTVSWYQQALGQGPQFIFQYYEEEERQRGNFPDRFSGHQFPNYSSELNVNALLLGDSALYLCASSLGPGPREQYFGPGTRLTVT.

Regarding this clone: One end of the junction varies from germline; a read error may be responsible. This chain links TRBV6-1 with TRBJ2-2, with TRBD1 as a possible D gene (6 bases). This CDR3 is 17 amino acids long. Germline V gene sequence: CDR1 MNHNS, CDR2 SASEGT. The CDR3 nucleotides read TGCGCCAGCAGTGGGGGCCGGGGCCGCGTGGGGCCCGGGGAGCTGTTTTTT. It encodes CASSGGRGRVGPGELFF.

The V call is TRBV5-5, the J call TRBJ2-7; no definite D call. Germline CDR1 SGHKS, CDR2 YYEKEE (reference sequence). The CDR3 is 12 residues long. The V gene lost 5 bases and the J gene lost 7 bases, with 13 bases spanning the gap. CDR3 sequence: CASRGKGLEQYF. The CDR3 DNA reads as TGTGCCAGCAGGGGTAAAGGATTGGAGCAGTACTTC.

This clone has more than one count but fewer than ten. This sequence joins TRBV15 and TRBJ1-2; D perhaps matches TRBD1 (5 bases). V lost 5 bases and J 8 bases, leaving 15 bases between the germline ends. CDR1 is LNHNV and CDR2 is YYDKDF in the germline V gene (reference sequence). The CDR3 has 13 residues. This chain's CDR3 is CATSDPGTSGYTF. The DNA for the CDR3 is TGTGCCACCAGCGACCCCGGGACCTCGGGCTACACCTTC.

CDR3: CASSLWGNQPQHF. CDR3 in DNA: TGTGCCAGCAGTTTATGGGGAAATCAGCCCCAGCATTTT. This chain connects TRBV27 to TRBJ1-5; no firm D call. The length of the CDR3 is 13 residues. Germline V gene lookup returns CDR1 MNHEY and CDR2 SMNVEV (reference sequence). V was trimmed by 1 base and J by 4 bases, leaving 5 bases between them.

The chain combines TRBV27 with TRBJ1-2; 8 nucleotides align to TRBD1. The V gene's germline CDR1 is MNHEY and CDR2 SMNVEV (reference sequence). V lost 0 bases and J lost 4; bases outside the gene matches: 7. The CDR3 totals 16 residues. The CDR3 sequence: CASSLSRTGTVYGYTF. In DNA form, the CDR3 reads TGTGCCAGCAGTTTATCGAGGACAGGGACGGTCTATGGCTACACCTTC.

This chain uses TRBV4-2 with TRBJ2-7; TRBD1 agrees at 8 bases. Unmatched junction bases numbered 6, after V lost 3 bases and J lost 5 bases. The CDR3 runs 14 residues. Germline-derived CDR1 and CDR2 are LGHNA and YNFKEQ. The CDR3 DNA sequence: TGTGCCAGCAGCCACTCGACAGGGGTGGACGAGCAGTACTTC. Its protein is CASSHSTGVDEQYF.

In DNA form, the CDR3 reads TGTGCCAGCAGCGATGGAGGGGGCGAGGGGAACTATGGCTACACCTTC. This encodes CASSDGGGEGNYGYTF. V and J are TRBV9 and TRBJ1-2; 7 nucleotides align to TRBD1. After removal of 3 bases from V and 2 bases from J, the junction contained 10 bases not matched to a gene. CDR3 length: 16 amino acids. Germline values: CDR1 SGDLS, CDR2 YYNGEE.

There are a few counts of this clone. The chain uses TRBV19 and TRBJ1-1, with TRBD1 matching 7 bases. J gave up 4 bases and V 6 bases, and 2 bases lay outside the gene matches. The CDR3 consists of 12 residues. The germline V gene encodes CDR1 LNHDA and CDR2 SQIVND (reference sequence). The CDR3 nucleotides read TGTGCCAGTAGCCCAGGGGGCACTGAAGCTTTCTTT. Protein sequence: CASSPGGTEAFF.

The rearrangement uses TRBV30 and TRBJ2-7; D is tentatively TRBD1 or TRBD2 (5 bases each). V was pared by 0 bases and J by 5 bases, with 11 bases between. CDR1 GTSNPN and CDR2 SVGIG come from the germline V gene (reference sequence). This CDR3 has 13 residues. CDR3 coding DNA: TGTGCCTGGAGTGTATTGGTGGGGGACGAGCAGTACTTC. Translating gives CAWSVLVGDEQYF.

The J gene is TRBJ1-5, the V gene TRBV7-8; no reliable D call. The germline V and J ends were trimmed by 1 base and 7 bases, with 11 bases remaining between them. Germline assignment: CDR1 SGHVS and CDR2 FQNEAQ. CDR3 length: 14 amino acids. CDR3 nucleotides: TGTGCCAGCAGCTTAGTCGTTAGGGAGCAGCCCCAGCATTTT. It is translated as CASSLVVREQPQHF.

This chain links TRBV4-1 with TRBJ1-4, with D possibly matching TRBD1 (5 bases). There are 17 residues in the CDR3. Germline-derived CDR1 and CDR2 are MGHRA and YSYEKL. Trimming pared 0 bases from V and 4 bases from J, leaving 15 bases between. CDR3 DNA sequence: TGCGCCAGCAGCCAAGATATAATGGGGCACAATAATGAAAAACTGTTTTTT. Translated, it gives CASSQDIMGHNNEKLFF.

This clone was seen more than once but under ten times. The J gene is TRBJ1-1, the V gene TRBV4-1; a possible D gene is TRBD1 (5 bases). Germline V gene sequence: CDR1 MGHRA, CDR2 YSYEKL. Trimming shortened V by 1 base and J by 4 bases, and 10 bases separated the two germline ends. This CDR3 has 14 residues. The CDR3 reads CASSQGGGTTEAFF. Here the CDR3 DNA reads TGCGCCAGCAGCCAAGGCGGGGGGACCACTGAAGCTTTCTTT.

The chain carries TRBV7-6 and TRBJ1-2; D ambiguous. V was clipped by 2 bases and J by 4 bases, with 11 bases between them. Germline V gene sequence: CDR1 SGHVS, CDR2 FNYEAQ. The CDR3 runs 14 residues. CDR3 amino acids: CASSLLPRSYGYTF. In DNA, the CDR3 is TGTGCCAGCAGCTTACTACCCCGAAGCTATGGCTACACCTTC.

The chain carries TRBV14 and TRBJ2-7, with D unclear. Germline V CDR1 and CDR2: SGHDN, FVKESK. The CDR3 is 11 residues long. Trimming shortened V by 1 base and J by 6 bases, and 4 bases separated the two germline ends. CDR3 in DNA: TGTGCCAGCAGCCAAGGAGGCGAGCAGTACTTC. Protein sequence: CASSQGGEQYF. The variable domain in full, completed from reference TRBV14 and TRBJ2-7, reads EAGVTQFPSHSVIEKGQTVTLRCDPISGHDNLYWYRRVMGKEIKFLLHFVKESKQDESGMPNNRFLAERTGGTYSTLKVQPAELEDSGVYFCASSQGGEQYFGPGTRLTVT.

The rearrangement links TRBV7-8 to TRBJ1-2; D perhaps matches TRBD1 (5 bases). The CDR3 spans 17 residues. The V gene's germline CDR1 is SGHVS and CDR2 FQNEAQ. Trimming removed 2 bases at V and 0 bases at J, with 16 bases between. The CDR3 loop is CASSLFADSSTNYGYTF. The CDR3 region has the DNA TGTGCCAGCAGCTTATTTGCCGACAGCTCTACTAACTATGGCTACACCTTC.

V gene TRBV6-5 combines with J gene TRBJ2-7; 7 bases match TRBD1. The CDR3 sequence is 14 residues long. V dropped 2 bases and J dropped 2; count of bases not matched to a gene: 3. The germline gives CDR1 MNHEY, CDR2 SVGAGI. The CDR3 DNA follows: TGTGCCAGCAGTTACGGGACAGAGCCCTACGAGCAGTACTTC. Translating it yields CASSYGTEPYEQYF.

V is TRBV7-6 and J is TRBJ2-3, with D tentatively TRBD2 (6 bases). CDR1 SGHVS and CDR2 FNYEAQ come from the germline V gene. With 3 bases removed from V and 0 bases from J, the gap between germline ends came to 13 bases. This CDR3 has 16 residues. The DNA of the CDR3 is TGTGCCAGCAGCTTGATAGATGGGGGGAGCACAGATACGCAGTATTTT. This gives the protein CASSLIDGGSTDTQYF.

V usage is TRBV6-1 and J usage is TRBJ1-5; 7 positions match TRBD1. This CDR3 is 15 amino acids long. The germline gives CDR1 MNHNS, CDR2 SASEGT. With V trimmed by 7 bases and J by 0 bases, 6 bases remained unmatched. This CDR3 is CASKGDSNSNQPQHF. In DNA, the CDR3 is TGTGCCAGCAAGGGGGACAGCAATAGCAATCAGCCCCAGCATTTT.

This rearrangement joins TRBV19 to TRBJ2-7; 8 positions agree with TRBD1. The CDR3 has 17 residues. V was pared by 5 bases and J by 6 bases, with 18 bases of the junction left unmatched. Germline values: CDR1 LNHDA, CDR2 SQIVND (reference sequence). This CDR3 is CASSPSVGQGAKGEQYF. DNA for the CDR3: TGTGCCAGTAGTCCCTCGGTTGGGCAGGGGGCAAAGGGCGAGCAGTACTTC.